A selection of T cell receptor beta chains follows, all from one sample in a study of T cell responses to AZD1222 COVID-19 vaccine. The table came from immunoSEQ multiplex PCR; TCRdb's copy has only in-frame clones and leaves some out. The sample consists of around 90,000 clones, over 75% of them appearing once. The source was peripheral blood, collected on day 0 of AZD1222 vaccination. The source is an adult in good health. Each CDR3 is given with its conserved first and last residue. D genes are given only for firm matches. Size tells how often a clone was seen (once, few, many) or the class of an expanded clone, and some rows leave it out.

TRBJ1-3,NA,few,TRBV20-1,CSARRPNTIYF,TGCAGTGCTCGCCGGCCGAACACCATATATTTT
TRBJ1-1,NA,NA,TRBV5-1,CASSTTANTEAFF,TGCGCCAGCAGCACGACAGCGAACACTGAAGCTTTCTTT
TRBJ2-5,NA,NA,TRBV5-1,CASSLNLRLRWETQYF,TGCGCCAGCAGCTTGAATCTCCGCCTCAGGTGGGAGACCCAGTACTTC
TRBJ2-7,NA,NA,TRBV5-4,CASSLGYEQYF,TGTGCCAGCAGCTTGGGCTACGAGCAGTACTTC
TRBJ2-7,NA,NA,TRBV2,CASTSLWGLQTYEQYF,TGTGCCAGCACCTCCCTGTGGGGGTTACAGACATACGAGCAGTACTTC
TRBJ1-2,NA,NA,TRBV28,CASTYSANYGYTF,TGTGCCAGCACCTACAGTGCTAACTATGGCTACACCTTC
TRBJ2-5,NA,NA,TRBV3-1/TRBV3-2,CASSQMTGPQETQYF,TGTGCCAGCAGCCAAATGACAGGCCCTCAAGAGACCCAGTACTTC
TRBJ1-5,TRBD1,NA,TRBV3-1/TRBV3-2,CASSQGQGGRYSNQPQHF,TGTGCCAGCAGCCAAGGACAGGGAGGCCGATATAGCAATCAGCCCCAGCATTTT
TRBJ2-3,TRBD1,NA,TRBV6-1,CASSEGTGWVDTQYF,TGTGCCAGCAGTGAGGGGACAGGGTGGGTAGATACGCAGTATTTT
TRBJ1-2,NA,NA,TRBV7-2,CASSLKGVNTNYGYTF,TGTGCCAGCAGCTTAAAGGGAGTGAATACTAACTATGGCTACACCTTC
TRBJ2-5,TRBD1,NA,TRBV5-1,CASSLSGTGVGETQYF,TGCGCCAGCAGCTTGTCCGGGACAGGGGTCGGGGAGACCCAGTACTTC
TRBJ1-3,NA,NA,TRBV18,CASSPAASSGNTIYF,TGTGCCAGCTCACCGGCGGCCAGCTCTGGAAACACCATATATTTT
TRBJ1-2,NA,NA,TRBV6-1,CASSEGPANYGYTF,TGTGCCAGCAGTGAAGGTCCGGCTAACTATGGCTACACCTTC
TRBJ1-1,NA,NA,TRBV20-1,CSAGPGAFF,TGCAGTGCCGGGCCGGGGGCTTTCTTT
TRBJ2-4,NA,NA,TRBV7-2,CASSLEGRWGNIQYF,TGTGCCAGCAGCTTAGAAGGGAGATGGGGCAACATTCAGTACTTC
TRBJ1-2,NA,NA,TRBV11-2,CASRPQGRGYTF,TGTGCCAGCAGACCCCAGGGAAGAGGCTACACCTTC
TRBJ1-1,NA,once,TRBV5-1,CASSVVPGLMNTEAFF,TGCGCCAGCAGCGTTGTCCCTGGGCTCATGAACACTGAAGCTTTCTTT
TRBJ1-1,NA,NA,TRBV29-1,CSVVLGGTTEAFF,TGCAGCGTTGTTTTGGGGGGGACCACTGAAGCTTTCTTT
TRBJ2-4,TRBD1,NA,TRBV6-5,CASTDRGVDIQYF,TGTGCCAGCACCGACAGGGGTGTGGACATTCAGTACTTC
TRBJ2-7,NA,NA,TRBV11-2,CASSLDSTATYEQYF,TGTGCCAGCAGCTTAGATTCTACAGCTACCTACGAGCAGTACTTC
TRBJ2-6,NA,NA,TRBV18,CASSPTGSGANVLTF,TGTGCCAGCTCCCCCACAGGCTCTGGGGCCAACGTCCTGACTTTC
TRBJ1-4,NA,NA,TRBV4-2,CASSQTGPGQADEKLFF,TGTGCCAGCAGCCAAACCGGCCCGGGGCAGGCGGATGAAAAACTGTTTTTT
TRBJ1-2,NA,NA,TRBV4-2,CASSQDGALTNYGYTF,TGTGCCAGCAGCCAAGATGGGGCCTTGACTAACTATGGCTACACCTTC
TRBJ2-7,NA,once,TRBV2,CAGSTDGYEQYF,TGTGCCGGTTCGACAGACGGGTACGAGCAGTACTTC
TRBJ1-5,NA,NA,TRBV7-9,CASSFSGSSNQPQHF,TGTGCCAGCAGCTTTTCAGGAAGTAGCAATCAGCCCCAGCATTTT
TRBJ2-5,TRBD1,few,TRBV10-3,CATILQGNQETQYF,TGTGCCACGATATTACAGGGGAACCAAGAGACCCAGTACTTC
TRBJ1-1,TRBD1,NA,TRBV5-1,CASSRGTGGTEAFF,TGCGCCAGCAGCAGAGGGACAGGGGGAACTGAAGCTTTCTTT
TRBJ2-7,NA,NA,TRBV9,CASSEGTAGLYEQYF,TGTGCCAGCAGCGAGGGGACGGCGGGCCTATACGAGCAGTACTTC
TRBJ1-2,NA,NA,TRBV21-1,CASSKTRQDYGYTF,TGTGCCAGCAGCAAAACCCGGCAGGACTATGGCTACACCTTC
TRBJ1-1,TRBD1,few,TRBV6-6,CASSSRDRGAEAFF,TGTGCCAGCAGTTCTAGGGACAGGGGCGCTGAAGCTTTCTTT
TRBJ2-7,NA,NA,TRBV9,CASSVGGIEQYF,TGTGCCAGCAGCGTAGGTGGGATTGAGCAGTACTTC
TRBJ1-1,TRBD1,NA,TRBV19,CASSIIGTDTEAFF,TGTGCCAGTAGTATAATTGGGACAGATACTGAAGCTTTCTTT
TRBJ2-2,NA,NA,TRBV11-3,CASSPRVTGELFF,TGTGCCAGCAGTCCCAGGGTGACCGGGGAGCTGTTTTTT
TRBJ2-1,TRBD1,NA,TRBV16,CASSQDRGYGEQFF,TGTGCCAGCAGCCAAGACAGGGGATATGGTGAGCAGTTCTTC
TRBJ2-1,NA,NA,TRBV29-1,CSALPDKGHNEQFF,TGCAGCGCATTGCCCGACAAAGGACACAATGAGCAGTTCTTC
TRBJ1-4,NA,few,TRBV30,CAWEQGRANEKLFF,TGTGCCTGGGAGCAGGGAAGGGCTAATGAAAAACTGTTTTTT
TRBJ2-2,NA,NA,TRBV7-6,CASSTLAGELFF,TGTGCCAGCAGCACTTTGGCCGGGGAGCTGTTTTTT
TRBJ2-1,NA,NA,TRBV5-1,CASSLAVNNEQFF,TGCGCCAGCAGCTTGGCGGTAAACAATGAGCAGTTCTTC
TRBJ1-5,NA,NA,TRBV19,CASSGTATNQPQHF,TGTGCCAGCTCAGGGACGGCGACCAATCAGCCCCAGCATTTT
TRBJ1-3,NA,NA,TRBV3-1/TRBV3-2,CASSQWGSSGNTIYF,TGTGCCAGCAGCCAATGGGGTAGTAGTGGAAACACCATATATTTT
TRBJ1-5,NA,NA,TRBV29-1,CSVSPGPNQPQHF,TGCAGCGTTTCTCCGGGACCCAATCAGCCCCAGCATTTT
TRBJ2-7,NA,NA,TRBV7-2,CASSPGGEQYF,TGTGCCAGCAGCCCTGGGGGAGAGCAGTACTTC
TRBJ1-6,NA,NA,TRBV3-1/TRBV3-2,CASSQFRTAVFSPLHF,TGTGCCAGCAGCCAATTCCGGACGGCCGTTTTTTCACCCCTCCACTTT